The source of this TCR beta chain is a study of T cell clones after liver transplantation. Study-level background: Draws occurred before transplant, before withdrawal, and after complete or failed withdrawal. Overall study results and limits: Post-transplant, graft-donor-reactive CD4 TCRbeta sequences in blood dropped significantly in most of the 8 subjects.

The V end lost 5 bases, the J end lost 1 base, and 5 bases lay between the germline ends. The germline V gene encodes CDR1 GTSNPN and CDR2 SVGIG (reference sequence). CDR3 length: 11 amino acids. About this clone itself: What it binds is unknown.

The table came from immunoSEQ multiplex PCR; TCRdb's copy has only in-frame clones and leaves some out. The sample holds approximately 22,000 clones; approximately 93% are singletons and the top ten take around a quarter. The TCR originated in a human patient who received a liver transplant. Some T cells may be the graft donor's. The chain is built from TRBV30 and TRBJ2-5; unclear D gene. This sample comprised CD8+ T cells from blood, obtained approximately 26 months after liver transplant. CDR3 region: CAWETQETQYF. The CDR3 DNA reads TGTGCCTGGGAGACCCAAGAGACCCAGTACTTC. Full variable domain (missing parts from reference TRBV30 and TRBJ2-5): SQTIHQWPATLVQPVGSPLSLECTVEGTSNPNLYWYRQAAGRGLQLLFYSVGIGQISSEVPQNLSASRPQDRQFILSSKKLLLSDSGFYLCAWETQETQYFGPGTRLLVL.